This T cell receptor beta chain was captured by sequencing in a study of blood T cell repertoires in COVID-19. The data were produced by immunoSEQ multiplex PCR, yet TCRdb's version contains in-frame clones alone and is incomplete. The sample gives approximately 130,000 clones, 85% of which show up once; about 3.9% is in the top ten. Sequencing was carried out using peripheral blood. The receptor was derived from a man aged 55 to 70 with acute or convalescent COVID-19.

The CDR3 is CASSSRDFRLEQYF. The CDR3 DNA follows: TGTGCCAGCAGCTCCCGGGACTTCCGACTAGAGCAGTACTTC. The chain uses TRBV27 and TRBJ2-7, with TRBD2 as a possible D gene (6 bases). V was pared by 6 bases and J by 7 bases, with 19 bases between. The CDR3 runs 14 residues. Germline loops: CDR1 MNHEY, CDR2 SMNVEV (reference sequence).